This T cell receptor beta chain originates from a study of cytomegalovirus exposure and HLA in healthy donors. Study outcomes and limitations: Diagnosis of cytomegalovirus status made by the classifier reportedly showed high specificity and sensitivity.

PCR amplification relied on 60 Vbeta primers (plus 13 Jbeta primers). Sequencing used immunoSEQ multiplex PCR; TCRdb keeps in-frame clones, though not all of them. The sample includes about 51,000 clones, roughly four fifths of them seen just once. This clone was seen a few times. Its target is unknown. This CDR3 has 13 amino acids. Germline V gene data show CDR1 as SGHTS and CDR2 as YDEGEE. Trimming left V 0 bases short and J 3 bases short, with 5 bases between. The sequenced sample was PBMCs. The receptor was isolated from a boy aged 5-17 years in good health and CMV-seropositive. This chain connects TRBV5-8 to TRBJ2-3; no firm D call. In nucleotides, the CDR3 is TGTGCCAGCAGCTTGGTATTTACAGATACGCAGTATTTT. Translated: CASSLVFTDTQYF.